This is a list of T cell receptor beta chains from one sample in a study of radiotherapy plus CTLA-4 blockade in lung cancer. Libraries were prepared by immunoSEQ multiplex PCR; TCRdb keeps only in-frame clonotypes and omits some of them. The sample carries approximately 110,000 clones, over 65% recorded once. The material was peripheral blood, obtained from a patient treated with radiotherapy plus ipilimumab. The receptors derive from a human donor with non-small cell lung cancer that progressed on radiotherapy plus ipilimumab. Some clones in this sample may be carry-over from other donors' samples. CDR3s include the opening cysteine and the closing phenylalanine or tryptophan. Fields, in order: J gene, D gene, V gene, clone size, CDR3 DNA, CDR3 protein. D genes are given only for firm matches. The listing skips clone size in some rows; elsewhere it reads once, few, many or a size class.

TRBJ1-2 | TRBD1 | TRBV5-6 | - | TGTGCCAGCAGCTTGGGGGACAGGGGGCAGAGTGGCTACACCTTC | CASSLGDRGQSGYTF
TRBJ1-1 | TRBD1 | TRBV5-1 | - | TGCGCCAGCAGCGGAGGGGGCTCAATGAACACTGAAGCTTTCTTT | CASSGGGSMNTEAFF
TRBJ1-1 | TRBD1 | TRBV5-1 | - | TGCGCCAGCAGCAACCGGGACAGGGGTTCTTCGGGCACTGAAGCTTTCTTT | CASSNRDRGSSGTEAFF
TRBJ1-2 | TRBD1 | TRBV7-2 | - | TGTGCCAGCAGCTTACAACAGGGGGCCGCCTATGGCTACACCTTC | CASSLQQGAAYGYTF
TRBJ1-5 | - | TRBV7-9 | few | TGTGCCAGCAGCTTAACTTCAGGGGATAATCAGCCCCAGCATTTT | CASSLTSGDNQPQHF
TRBJ1-1 | - | TRBV5-6 | - | TGTGCCAGCAGCTTGGGGCAGGCAGGAGAAGCTTTCTTT | CASSLGQAGEAFF
TRBJ2-6 | - | TRBV5-1 | - | TGCGCCAGCAGCTTGGACTCTGGGGCCAACGTCCTGACTTTC | CASSLDSGANVLTF
TRBJ2-2 | TRBD1 | TRBV28 | - | TGTGCCAGCGAGGGACAGGGGATCCCCGGGGAGCTGTTTTTT | CASEGQGIPGELFF
TRBJ2-2 | - | TRBV6-5 | - | TGTGCCAGCAGTTATGTGACGACCGGGGAGCTGTTTTTT | CASSYVTTGELFF
TRBJ2-3 | TRBD2 | TRBV4-3 | - | TGCGCCAGCAGCCACTTTCCCGGGACTAGCGGGGGAAGCACAGATACGCAGTATTTT | CASSHFPGTSGGSTDTQYF
TRBJ1-2 | - | TRBV7-2 | - | TGTGCCAGCAGCTTTCGACAGAACTATGGCTACACCTTC | CASSFRQNYGYTF
TRBJ2-3 | TRBD2 | TRBV5-4 | - | TGTGCCAGCAGCGCCGGTGGGGGACTAGGTTCTGCAGATACGCAGTATTTT | CASSAGGGLGSADTQYF
TRBJ2-3 | - | TRBV4-3 | - | TGCGCCAGCAGCCAAGATGAAGGGGATCAAGATACGCAGTATTTT | CASSQDEGDQDTQYF
TRBJ2-3 | TRBD2 | TRBV29-1 | - | TGCAGCGTCAGCGGGGGGGAAGATACGCAGTATTTT | CSVSGGEDTQYF
TRBJ2-2 | TRBD1 | TRBV6-4 | - | TGTGCCAGCAGTGACGGACAGGGGGCCGGGGAGCTGTTTTTT | CASSDGQGAGELFF
TRBJ1-1 | - | TRBV29-1 | - | TGCAGCGTTCGGGGGATCAACACTGAAGCTTTCTTT | CSVRGINTEAFF
TRBJ2-5 | TRBD1 | TRBV14 | - | TGTGCCAGCAGCCAAGAAAAAGGCAGGGGGTCCCAGTACTTC | CASSQEKGRGSQYF
TRBJ2-1 | - | TRBV5-1 | - | TGCGCCAGCGGCTCCGGGGCCAGCGGCACCTACAATGAGCAGTTCTTC | CASGSGASGTYNEQFF
TRBJ1-2 | TRBD1 | TRBV7-2 | few | TGTGCCAGCAGCTCGGGACAGGGGTATGGCTACACCTTC | CASSSGQGYGYTF
TRBJ1-3 | TRBD1 | TRBV2 | - | TGTGCCAGCAGGGGGACAGGGAGGAACACCATATATTTT | CASRGTGRNTIYF
TRBJ1-5 | TRBD1 | TRBV19 | few | TGTGCCAGTAGTACTGGGACAGGCAGCAATCAGCCCCAGCATTTT | CASSTGTGSNQPQHF
TRBJ2-1 | TRBD2 | TRBV10-3 | - | TGTGCCATCAATTCAGGGACTAGCGGGGGCAACAATGAGCAGTTCTTC | CAINSGTSGGNNEQFF
TRBJ2-2 | TRBD1 | TRBV2 | - | TGTGCCAGCAGGGCTACAGGGGGCGCGACCGGGGAGCTGTTTTTT | CASRATGGATGELFF
TRBJ2-1 | - | TRBV29-1 | - | TGCAGCGTTGAATGGACCTCGGGGTCCCCCTACAATGAGCAGTTCTTC | CSVEWTSGSPYNEQFF
TRBJ1-1 | - | TRBV7-2 | - | TGTGCCAGCGGGCAGGGTGATGGGACCACTGAAGCTTTCTTT | CASGQGDGTTEAFF
TRBJ1-1 | - | TRBV7-2 | - | TGTGCCAGCAGCTTAACGACAGTCCTGAACACTGAAGCTTTCTTT | CASSLTTVLNTEAFF
TRBJ2-7 | - | TRBV2 | - | TGTGCCAGCCAACAGGACTCCTACGAGCAGTACTTC | CASQQDSYEQYF
TRBJ2-7 | - | TRBV29-1 | - | TGCAGCGTTGTGGGGGCCTACGAGCAGTACTTC | CSVVGAYEQYF
TRBJ1-4 | TRBD1 | TRBV28 | - | TGTGCCAGCAGGCCAACAGGGGCGGCGGCTAATGAAAAACTGTTTTTT | CASRPTGAAANEKLFF